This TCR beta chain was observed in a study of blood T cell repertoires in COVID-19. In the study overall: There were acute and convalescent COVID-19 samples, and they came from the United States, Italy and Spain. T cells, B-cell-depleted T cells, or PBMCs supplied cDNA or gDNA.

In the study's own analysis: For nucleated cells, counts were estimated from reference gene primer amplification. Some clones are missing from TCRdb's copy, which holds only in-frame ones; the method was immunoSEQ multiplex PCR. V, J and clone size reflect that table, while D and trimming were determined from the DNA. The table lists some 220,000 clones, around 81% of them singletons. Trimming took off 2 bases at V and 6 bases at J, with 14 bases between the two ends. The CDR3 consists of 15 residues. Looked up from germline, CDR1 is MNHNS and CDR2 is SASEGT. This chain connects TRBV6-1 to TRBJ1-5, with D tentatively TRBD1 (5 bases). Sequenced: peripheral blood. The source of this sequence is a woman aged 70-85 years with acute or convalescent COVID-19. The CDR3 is CASSENQGAGQPQHF. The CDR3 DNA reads TGTGCCAGCAGTGAAAATCAGGGAGCGGGTCAGCCCCAGCATTTT.